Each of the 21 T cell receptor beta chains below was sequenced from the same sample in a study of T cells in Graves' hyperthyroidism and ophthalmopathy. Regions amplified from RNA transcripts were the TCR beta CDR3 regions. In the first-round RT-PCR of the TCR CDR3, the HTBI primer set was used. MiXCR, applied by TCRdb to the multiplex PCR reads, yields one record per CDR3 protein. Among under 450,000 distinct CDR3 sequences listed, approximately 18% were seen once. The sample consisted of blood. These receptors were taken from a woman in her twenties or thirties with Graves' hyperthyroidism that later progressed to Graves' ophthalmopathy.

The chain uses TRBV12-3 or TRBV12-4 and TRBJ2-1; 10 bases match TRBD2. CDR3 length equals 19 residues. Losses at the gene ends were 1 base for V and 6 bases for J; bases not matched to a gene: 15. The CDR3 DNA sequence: TGTGCCAGCAGTTTAGTGGTCACGGCTAGCGGGAGCGTCTCCAATGAGCAGTTCTTC. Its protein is CASSLVVTASGSVSNEQFF.

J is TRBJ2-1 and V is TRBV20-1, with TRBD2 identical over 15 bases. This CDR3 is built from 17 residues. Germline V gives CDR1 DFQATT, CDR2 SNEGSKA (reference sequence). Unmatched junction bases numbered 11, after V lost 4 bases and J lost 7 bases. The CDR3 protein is CSAKTGTSGRIGNEQFF. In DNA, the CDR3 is TGCAGTGCTAAAACCGGGACTAGCGGGAGGATAGGGAATGAGCAGTTCTTC.

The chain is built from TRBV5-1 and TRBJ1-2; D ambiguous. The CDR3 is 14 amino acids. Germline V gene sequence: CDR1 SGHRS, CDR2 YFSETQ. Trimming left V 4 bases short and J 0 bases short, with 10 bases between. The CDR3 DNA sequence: TGCGCCAGCAGCCCCGGTTTACCTAACTATGGCTACACCTTC. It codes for CASSPGLPNYGYTF.

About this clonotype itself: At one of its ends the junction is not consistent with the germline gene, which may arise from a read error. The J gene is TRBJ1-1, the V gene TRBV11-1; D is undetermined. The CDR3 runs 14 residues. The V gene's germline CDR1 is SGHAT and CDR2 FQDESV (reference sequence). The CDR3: CAGSPWRKNTEAFF. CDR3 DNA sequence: TGTGCCGGCAGCCCTTGGCGGAAGAACACTGAAGCTTTCTTT.

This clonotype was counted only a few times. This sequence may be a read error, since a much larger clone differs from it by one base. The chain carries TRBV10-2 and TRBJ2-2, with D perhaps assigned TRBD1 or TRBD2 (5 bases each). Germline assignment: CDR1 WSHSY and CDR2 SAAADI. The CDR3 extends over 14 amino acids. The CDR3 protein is CASSRTGYTGEPFF. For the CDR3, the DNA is TGCGCCAGCAGCCGTACAGGATACACCGGGGAGCCGTTTTTT.

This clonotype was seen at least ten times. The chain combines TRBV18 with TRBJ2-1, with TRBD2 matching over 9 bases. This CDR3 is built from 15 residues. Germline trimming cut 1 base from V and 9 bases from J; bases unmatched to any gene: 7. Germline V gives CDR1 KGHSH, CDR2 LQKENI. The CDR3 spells CASSPRLAGLGEQFF. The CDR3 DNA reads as TGTGCCAGCTCACCACGGCTAGCGGGATTGGGTGAGCAGTTCTTC.

The CDR3 region is CASSLSPGMVVTEAFF. Written as DNA, the CDR3 is TGTGCCAGCAGCTTGTCCCCAGGGATGGTAGTCACTGAAGCTTTCTTT. The chain carries TRBV5-6 and TRBJ1-1, with a possible D match to TRBD1 (5 bases). V dropped 1 base and J dropped 4 bases, with 17 bases sitting between them. CDR3 size: 16 residues. The germline V gene encodes CDR1 SGHDT and CDR2 YYEEEE. The whole variable domain, filled in from reference TRBV5-6 and TRBJ1-1, reads DAGVTQSPTHLIKTRGQQVTLRCSPKSGHDTVSWYQQALGQGPQFIFQYYEEEERQRGNFPDRFSGHQFPNYSSELNVNALLLGDSALYLCASSLSPGMVVTEAFFGQGTRLTVV.

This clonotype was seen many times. Here the CDR3 reads CAWRLAGGPKYF. DNA for the CDR3: TGTGCCTGGAGGCTAGCGGGAGGGCCAAAGTACTTC. The V and J genes are TRBV30 and TRBJ2-5, with TRBD2 matching over 12 bases. V gave up 3 bases and J gave up 12 bases; unmatched junction bases: 5. Germline lookup yields CDR1 GTSNPN and CDR2 SVGIG (reference sequence). The CDR3 length is 12 residues.

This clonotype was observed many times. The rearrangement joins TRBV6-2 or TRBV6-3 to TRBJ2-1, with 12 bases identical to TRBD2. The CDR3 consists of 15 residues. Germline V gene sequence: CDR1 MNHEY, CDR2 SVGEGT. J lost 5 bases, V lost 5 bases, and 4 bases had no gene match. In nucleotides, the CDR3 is TGTGCCAGCAGTCCGGGACTAGCGGGTAACAATGAGCAGTTCTTC. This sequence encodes CASSPGLAGNNEQFF.

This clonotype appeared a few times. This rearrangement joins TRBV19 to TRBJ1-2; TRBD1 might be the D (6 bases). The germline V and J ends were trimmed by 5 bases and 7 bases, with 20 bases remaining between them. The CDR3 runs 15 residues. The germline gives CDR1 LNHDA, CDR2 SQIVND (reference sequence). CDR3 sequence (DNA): TGTGCCAGTAGTTCAGCGGACAGAGTAAGCGGTGGCTACACCTTC. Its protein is CASSSADRVSGGYTF.

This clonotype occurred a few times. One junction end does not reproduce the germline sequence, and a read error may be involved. The CDR3 DNA reads as TGTGCCAGCAGTTACGATGCGACAGGGAGGTACGGGCAGTACTTC. It yields the protein CASSYDATGRYGQYF. This rearrangement joins TRBV6-5 to TRBJ2-7, with a weak D call TRBD1 (7 bases). Germline CDR1 reads MNHEY; CDR2 reads SVGAGI. CDR3 length: 15 amino acids.

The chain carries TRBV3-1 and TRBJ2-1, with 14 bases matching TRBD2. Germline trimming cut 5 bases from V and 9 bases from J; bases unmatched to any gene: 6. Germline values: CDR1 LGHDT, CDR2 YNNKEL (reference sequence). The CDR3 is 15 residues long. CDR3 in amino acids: CASSSGLAGVAEQFF. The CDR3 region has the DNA TGTGCCAGCAGCTCGGGACTAGCGGGAGTGGCTGAGCAGTTCTTC.

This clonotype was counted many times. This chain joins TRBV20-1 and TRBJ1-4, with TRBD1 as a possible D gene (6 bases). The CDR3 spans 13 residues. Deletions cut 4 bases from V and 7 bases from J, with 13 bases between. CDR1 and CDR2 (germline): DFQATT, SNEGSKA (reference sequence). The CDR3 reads CSAKVRGGEKLFF. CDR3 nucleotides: TGCAGTGCTAAGGTCAGGGGCGGTGAAAAACTGTTTTTT.

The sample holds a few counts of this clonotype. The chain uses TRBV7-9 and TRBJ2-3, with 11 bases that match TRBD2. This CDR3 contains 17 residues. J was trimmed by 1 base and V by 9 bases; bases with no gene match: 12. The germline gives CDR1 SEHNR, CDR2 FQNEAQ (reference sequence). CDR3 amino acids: CASPTSGILFGTDTQYF. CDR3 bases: TGTGCCAGTCCGACTAGCGGGATTTTATTCGGCACAGATACGCAGTATTTT.

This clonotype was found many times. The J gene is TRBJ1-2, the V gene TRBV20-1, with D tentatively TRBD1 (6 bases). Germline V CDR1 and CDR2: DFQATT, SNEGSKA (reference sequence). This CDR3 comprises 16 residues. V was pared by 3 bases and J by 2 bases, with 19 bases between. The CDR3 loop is CSARGEVYRANYGYTF. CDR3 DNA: TGCAGTGCTAGGGGGGAGGTGTACAGGGCGAACTATGGCTACACCTTC.

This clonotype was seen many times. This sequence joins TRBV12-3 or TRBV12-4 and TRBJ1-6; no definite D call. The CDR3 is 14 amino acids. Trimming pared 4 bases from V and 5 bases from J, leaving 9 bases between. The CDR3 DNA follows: TGTGCCAGCAGTTCTGAGATGGATAATTCACCCCTCCACTTT. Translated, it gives CASSSEMDNSPLHF.

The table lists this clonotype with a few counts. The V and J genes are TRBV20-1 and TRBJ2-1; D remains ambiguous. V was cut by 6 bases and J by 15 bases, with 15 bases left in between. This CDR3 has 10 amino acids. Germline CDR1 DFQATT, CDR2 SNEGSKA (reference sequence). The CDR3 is CSAVDLGLFF. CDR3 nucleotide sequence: TGCAGTGCAGTGGATTTAGGGCTGTTCTTC.

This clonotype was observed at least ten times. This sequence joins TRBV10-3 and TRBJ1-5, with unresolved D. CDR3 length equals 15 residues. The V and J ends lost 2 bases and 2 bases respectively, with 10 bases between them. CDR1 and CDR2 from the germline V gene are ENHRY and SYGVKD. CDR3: CAISETKGGNQPQHF. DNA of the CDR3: TGTGCCATCAGTGAGACGAAGGGAGGCAATCAGCCCCAGCATTTT.

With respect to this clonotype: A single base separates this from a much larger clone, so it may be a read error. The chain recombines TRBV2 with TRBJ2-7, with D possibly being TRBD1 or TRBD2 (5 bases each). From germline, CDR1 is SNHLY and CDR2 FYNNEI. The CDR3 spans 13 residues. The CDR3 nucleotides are TGTGCCAGCAGGGAGGAACAGGCGTACGGGCAGTACTTC. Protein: CASREEQAYGQYF.

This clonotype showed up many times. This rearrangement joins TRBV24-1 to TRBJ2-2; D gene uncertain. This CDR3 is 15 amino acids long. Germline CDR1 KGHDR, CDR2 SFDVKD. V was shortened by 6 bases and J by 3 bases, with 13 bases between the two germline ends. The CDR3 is CATSMAPRDTGELFF. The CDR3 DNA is TGTGCCACCAGTATGGCACCCCGAGACACCGGGGAGCTGTTTTTT.

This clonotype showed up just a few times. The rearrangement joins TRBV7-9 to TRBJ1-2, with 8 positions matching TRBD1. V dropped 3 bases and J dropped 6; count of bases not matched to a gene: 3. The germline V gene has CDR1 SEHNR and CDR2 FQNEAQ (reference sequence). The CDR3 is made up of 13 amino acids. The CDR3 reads CASSLDRANGYTF. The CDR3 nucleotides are TGTGCCAGCAGCTTGGACAGGGCTAATGGCTACACCTTC.